Listed below are T cell receptor beta chains from one sample, sequenced in a study of cytomegalovirus exposure and HLA in healthy donors. Clones were sequenced by immunoSEQ multiplex PCR, and TCRdb holds only the in-frame ones, with some missing. Altogether about 100,000 clones are present, around 72% being singletons, with the ten largest covering 14%. Sequenced material: PBMCs. The receptor source for this set is a male donor in good health and CMV-seropositive. Both conserved end residues are part of each CDR3. D genes are given only for firm matches. Where a row states a size, it is once, few, many or the class of an expanded clone; other rows omit it.

clone_size j_call v_call cdr3_length d_call cdr3_nt cdr3_aa
few TRBJ2-1 TRBV11-2 14 - TGTGCCAGCAGCTTAGGTGTCGCCGGGGATGAGCAGTTCTTC CASSLGVAGDEQFF
- TRBJ2-6 TRBV4-2 16 - TGTGCCAGCAGCCAAGATCAGGGGTCTGGGGCCAACGTCCTGACTTTC CASSQDQGSGANVLTF
- TRBJ1-2 TRBV5-1 14 TRBD1 TGCGCCAGCAGCTCGAGACAGGGGAACGATGGCTACACCTTC CASSSRQGNDGYTF
- TRBJ1-5 TRBV9 15 TRBD1 TGTGCCAGCAGCGAAACAGGGGGCATCGGGCAGCCCCAGCATTTT CASSETGGIGQPQHF
- TRBJ2-3 TRBV6-4 13 - TGTGCCAGCAGTGTAATGAGGGCAGATACGCAGTATTTT CASSVMRADTQYF
- TRBJ2-7 TRBV27 15 TRBD1 TGTGCCAGCAGACTATCCTGGACAGGTTCCTACGAGCAGTACTTC CASRLSWTGSYEQYF
- TRBJ2-1 TRBV19 15 TRBD2 TGTGCCAGTAGTATGCCCGGGGGGGCAGAGAATGAGCAGTTCTTC CASSMPGGAENEQFF
- TRBJ2-1 TRBV19 15 TRBD2 TGTGCCAGTAGTACACCGGGACTAGCAGCCAATGAGCAGTTCTTC CASSTPGLAANEQFF
- TRBJ1-1 TRBV5-1 14 TRBD1 TGCGCCAGCAGCCCGGGACAGCCGAACACTGAAGCTTTCTTT CASSPGQPNTEAFF
- TRBJ2-3 TRBV6-6 15 - TGTGCCAGTACCCCTCGGCGGGACTCGAGGGATACGCAGTATTTT CASTPRRDSRDTQYF
few TRBJ2-1 TRBV19 13 TRBD1 TGTGCCAGTAGTTTGGGACAGAACAATGAGCAGTTCTTC CASSLGQNNEQFF
- TRBJ1-1 TRBV10-3 13 - TGTGCCATCAGTGAGACGGTGAACACTGAAGCTTTCTTT CAISETVNTEAFF
- TRBJ1-5 TRBV5-5 15 TRBD1 TGTGCCAGCAGCGAATACAGGGGAGACAATCAGCCCCAGCATTTT CASSEYRGDNQPQHF
- TRBJ1-2 TRBV10-3 15 TRBD1 TGTGCCATCAGTACCGGACAGGGGCGGGACTATGGCTACACCTTC CAISTGQGRDYGYTF
few TRBJ2-5 TRBV2 15 - TGTGCCAGCAGTTTAGATCAGGGCCAACAAGAGACCCAGTACTTC CASSLDQGQQETQYF
- TRBJ1-6 TRBV5-1 16 TRBD1 TGCGCCAGCAGCCAACAGGGGCCCTCCTATAATTCGCCCCTCCACTTT CASSQQGPSYNSPLHF
- TRBJ1-1 TRBV28 14 - TGTGCCAGCCAAAGGGGGGGCTATTTCACTGAAGCTTTCTTT CASQRGGYFTEAFF
- TRBJ2-3 TRBV30 16 - TGTGCCTGGAGTCCAGGGACTTCTGGAGTCACAGATACGCAGTATTTT CAWSPGTSGVTDTQYF
- TRBJ2-7 TRBV14 16 TRBD1 TGTGCCAGCAGCCTGAGGACAGGGGGCATCTCTTACGAGCAGTACTTC CASSLRTGGISYEQYF
- TRBJ2-7 TRBV18 12 - TGTGCCAGCTCACCAACAACCTACGAGCAGTACTTC CASSPTTYEQYF
- TRBJ2-3 TRBV6-5 15 TRBD1 TGTGCCAGCAGGGGGACAGCAGGGGACACAGATACGCAGTATTTT CASRGTAGDTDTQYF
- TRBJ1-6 TRBV5-1 17 - TGCGCCAGCAGCTTGTCCCCCTGGAGCGTACGGGTTTCACCCCTCCACTTT CASSLSPWSVRVSPLHF
- TRBJ1-3 TRBV12-5 15 - TGTGCTAGTGGTTTGGTAGCGGTCTCTGGAAACACCATATATTTT CASGLVAVSGNTIYF
- TRBJ1-4 TRBV10-3 14 TRBD1 TGTGCCATCAGCTCCGGGACAGATAATGAAAAACTGTTTTTT CAISSGTDNEKLFF
- TRBJ2-5 TRBV7-9 15 TRBD2 TGTGCCAGCAGCTTGGGAGCGGGAGGCCAAGAGACCCAGTACTTC CASSLGAGGQETQYF
few TRBJ1-4 TRBV18 15 - TGTGCCAGCTCACCGGACAGCGGACATGATGAAAAACTGTTTTTT CASSPDSGHDEKLFF
- TRBJ1-5 TRBV6-6 13 - TGTGCCAGCACAGGACAGACCCATCAGCCCCAGCATTTT CASTGQTHQPQHF
- TRBJ2-5 TRBV6-5 14 TRBD1 TGTGCCAGCAGGCCGGGACAGGAGGCGGAGACCCAGTACTTC CASRPGQEAETQYF
- TRBJ1-3 TRBV14 16 - TGTGCCAGCAGCCCACGCGACGGGGGAAGTGGAAACACCATATATTTT CASSPRDGGSGNTIYF
few TRBJ1-1 TRBV18 15 - TGTGCCAGCTCACCGTCCAGGGGCCTGAACACTGAAGCTTTCTTT CASSPSRGLNTEAFF
few TRBJ1-5 TRBV2 15 TRBD1 TGTGCCAGCAGTTACAGGGGGCTTAGCAATCAGCCCCAGCATTTT CASSYRGLSNQPQHF
- TRBJ1-5 TRBV15 15 - TGTGCCACCAGCAGAGATCCAGGGTCGAGTCAGCCCCAGCATTTT CATSRDPGSSQPQHF
few TRBJ1-4 TRBV9 15 TRBD1 TGTGCCAGCAGCGTGGGACAGCGAGCTGATGAAAAACTGTTTTTT CASSVGQRADEKLFF